This TCR beta chain was captured by sequencing in a study of cytomegalovirus exposure and HLA in healthy donors (dated by TCRdb to the late 2010s). Study-wide context: According to an earlier analysis of a few hundred of the donors, 200 million or so T cells yielded some 110 million unique TCR beta sequences and more than 250 Gb of sequence data. About 310 gigabases of sequencing data and 70 million to 100 million unique TCR sequences were included in an early release covering over 600 HLA-typed donors. Of the roughly 400 genotyped donors, over 65% fell in the genetic ancestry cluster associated with self-reported Caucasian donors. The study aimed to test whether cataloging public T cell receptors could reveal signatures of past pathogen exposure. The T cell repertoires of around 730 subjects were profiled by immunosequencing and related to cytomegalovirus serostatus. In addition to the first cohort of around 670 subjects, a separate validation cohort of approximately 110 different subjects was used. To predict cytomegalovirus infection status, the study brought together high-throughput TCR immunosequencing, statistical association of individual TCRs with disease status, and machine learning. A later analysis re-analyzed previously published TCR beta repertoires from 650 to 800 donors and added high-resolution HLA genotyping to study TCR occurrence patterns. The later analysis used no new phenotypic data to find candidate immune exposures, relying instead on TCR beta sequences and their occurrence across donors. In an earlier analysis of a few hundred of the donors, high-throughput TCR beta sequencing was used to judge whether each TCR beta V gene segment behaved as functional or pseudogenic. Donor age, sex, ethnicity and CMV serostatus were compiled together with the repertoire data. A later genetic analysis used genome-wide SNP genotypes for 398 of the 666 donors, treating that subset as a discovery cohort. Every discovery cohort repertoire had been produced on one sequencing platform. Class I and class II HLA loci were covered by the typing at four-digit resolution. The number of donors typed differed by locus, with roughly 629-640 for A, B, C, DRB1 and DQB1, around 520 for DQA1, 606 for DPA1, and 472 for DPB1. Several DR-DQ haplotypes were handled as single units for association and clustering because linkage in the cohort was strong. Among 398 genotyped donors of the cohort, an average of 235,054 unique TCR beta nucleotide sequences were sequenced per donor, about a sixth of them non-productive. Study-wide findings and limitations: A group of highly shared sequence variants was considered likely to be a technical artifact of the sequencing pipeline. According to a later genetic analysis, donors in an Asian-associated ancestry cluster had fewer N-insertions in productive TCRs than the approximately 690-donor mean. Linkage disequilibrium might explain the correlated functional status among segregating V segments, but an unknown experimental factor could not be excluded. A later analysis associated about 17,000 TCR beta sequences with specific HLA alleles at a false discovery rate of 0.05. According to the authors, the approach could potentially be generalized to other disease states and immunological phenotypes. An earlier analysis of approximately 600 of the donors showed that most TCR beta V segments appeared in productive rearrangements either about 87% or about 30% of the time, which broadly matched IMGT annotations. The classifier was reported to diagnose cytomegalovirus status with high specificity and sensitivity in both the original cohort and the validation cohort. A later analysis found that most CMV-associated TCR beta chains appeared HLA-restricted, with HLA associations seemingly driven largely by CMV exposure. In the study, some 180 TCR beta chains were listed as associated with cytomegalovirus. The cohort was sequenced for TCR beta chains only, and without alpha or paired-chain data the features that could be detected were limited. Presence/absence analyses assumed roughly uniform sequencing depth across donors, an assumption that may not hold. V-gene and J-gene trimming of TCR beta chains was associated with a missense DCLRE1C variant in a later genetic analysis, and the association was replicated in an independent cohort. A further reported finding was that TCR beta sequences accurately predicted the HLA-A and HLA-B alleles for most subjects in the first cohort. While some public TCRs were present in many individuals, most TCR sequences turned up only very rarely across donors. HLA typing was unavailable for some donors at each locus, so association tests used only the typed subset. Immune exposure information for the cohort was limited to CMV serostatus. In a later analysis, HLA-associated TCR beta chains showed more clonal expansion and lower generation probabilities than non-associated chains that were equally common. The 87-base-pair reads could not distinguish some IMGT-functional V segments, including TRBV6-2 and TRBV6-3, so those segments were excluded. In a later analysis, the rate of TCR association differed among HLA loci, with DRB1 alleles having the most associated TCRs and HLA-C alleles having the fewest. In vitro tests confirmed that a few of the cytomegalovirus-associated TCR beta chains recognize cytomegalovirus antigens. Over 15 rarely observed V segments, including chromosome 9 orphons, were excluded from the earlier analysis of some 590 of the donors because counts were too low. In a later analysis, several top co-occurrence clusters were reported to appear linked to parvovirus B19, influenza, CMV and Epstein-Barr virus. When HLA alleles, especially DR and DQ, strongly co-occurred, TCR associations were difficult to assign to individual alleles.

A remark on this clone: Its antigen is still unknown. No much larger clone exists at a distance of one base, and base qualities are not known.

The cohort was made up of approximately 670 healthy bone marrow donors. At the time of sampling, every cohort member was nominally healthy, though immune exposures that went unrecorded were likely present. The donor was CMV seronegative and was included in the group of under 450 seronegative cohort members. A peripheral blood sample was collected from each donor, and TCR beta sequencing was performed on peripheral blood mononuclear cells. The Qiagen DNeasy Blood Extraction Kit was used to extract genomic DNA from the blood cell samples. The CDR3 goes from the cysteine to the phenylalanine over 17 residues. The only DNA kept is the CDR3, 51 bases in frame from the first base. V and J are truncated by 4 bases and 0 bases respectively, leaving an intervening sequence of 21 bases. According to the germline V gene (reference sequence), CDR1 reads GTSNPN and CDR2 reads SVGIG. Libraries came from the immunoSEQ multiplex PCR assay. For the multiplex PCR, a mixture combining 60 forward primers for TCR Vbeta segments and 13 reverse primers for TCR Jbeta segments was used. The CDR3 region of rearranged TCR beta genes was amplified from genomic DNA by a multiplex PCR assay. Amplified TCR beta libraries were sequenced as 87-base-pair reads on the Illumina HiSeq System. In the source study's methods: A later analysis counted some 80 million unique TCR beta chains across the 550 to 800 repertoires, and roughly 9.9 million of these chains were shared by at least two donors. To remove PCR and sequencing errors, raw reads were error-corrected and collapsed into unique sequences using a nearest-neighbor algorithm that merged closely related sequences. V, D and J gene segments were assigned by aligning CDR3 sequences to IMGT reference sequences. For a sequence to be retained, at least a six-nucleotide match to both a V gene segment and a J gene segment was required. Rearrangements were called productive when the CDR3 lacked stop codons and stayed in frame with V and J; all others were non-productive. Following IMGT convention, CDR3 was defined as the stretch from the second conserved V-encoded cysteine to the conserved J-encoded phenylalanine. In an earlier analysis of 587 of the donors, sequences lacking an unambiguous match to a single V gene segment were excluded. In an earlier analysis of about 590 of the donors, a V segment was called functional when productive rearrangements were above 56.7%, and segregating when the standard deviation between donors exceeded 5%. A statistical classification framework was built to diagnose cytomegalovirus status from the catalog of TCR beta chain sequences. A later analysis assigned V and J genes by comparing TCR nucleotide sequences with IMGT/GENE-DB human TR gene sequences. The TCRdist pipeline was used in a later analysis to assign CDR3 sequences and most-parsimonious VDJ recombination scenarios. A later analysis defined each TCR beta chain by its CDR3 amino acid sequence plus V-gene family, and excluded reads lacking a unique V-gene family. A later analysis removed 592 highly shared, low-generation-probability nucleotide sequences to deal with suspected cross-contamination and a sequencing artifact. In a later analysis, a clonal expansion index for each public chain was calculated from normalized within-repertoire ranks of inferred template counts. A later analysis computed generation probabilities with a VDJ recombination model fitted to out-of-frame rearrangements, and checked the results against IGoR. In a later analysis, hypergeometric tests were used to score TCR-TCR, TCR-HLA and TCR-CMV co-occurrence, with a repertoire-size bias correction applied to TCR pairs. In a later analysis, false discovery rates were estimated by permuting HLA or CMV assignments 20 times. A later analysis grouped co-occurring TCRs with DBSCAN, adding TCRdist sequence similarity when clustering within HLA-allele-positive subsets. Repertoires with fewer than 30,000 or more than 120,000 public chains were left out of co-occurrence clustering, as were five repertoires with anomalous nucleotide sharing. Here the immuneACCESS table is served through TCRdb, limited to in-frame sequences with V and J called. Missing clones are a known gap in these copies; in checked studies unresolved V genes cover under half, and the rest lacks a known reason. That table gives V, J and clone size, and the DNA gave D and trimming. For this sample the table gives some 270,000 clones, of which 75% to 90% were detected only once. More than 0.3% of the sample is in the top ten clones.

Source material: PBMCs. The TCR comes from a girl aged 2 to 9 in good health and CMV-seronegative. The rearrangement joined TRBV30 to TRBJ1-1, with the D gene not confidently named. The base sequence is TGTGCCTGGACCCTAGGAATTTCCCCAAAAATGAACACTGAAGCTTTCTTT. Its translation reads: CAWTLGISPKMNTEAFF.